This T cell receptor (beta chain) is from a study of blood T cell repertoires in COVID-19 (TCRdb year 2020). General notes on the study: Samples covering the acute and convalescent phases of COVID-19 were provided by collaborators in the United States, Italy and Spain. Subjects who had been exposed to COVID-19, were actively infected with it, or had recovered from it provided the deeply sampled blood TCRbeta repertoires that made up the dataset. Where HLA class I and class II types were available, the types were taken from metadata supplied by the sample provider, not from assay-based typing. The material from the prospective study consisted of cDNA or gDNA derived from T cells, B-cell-depleted T cells, or PBMCs. The samples were drawn from two sources: the first 160 participants of the ongoing ImmuneRACE study, and some 1,300 subjects contributed by 6 global collaborators. The repertoires were released in a freely available public database meant as a resource for research on the immune response to SARS-CoV-2. A de-identified subject ID, COVID-19 status, age in years and sex were almost always included in the sample metadata.

Whole blood was collected in K2EDTA tubes by collaborating institutions according to the institutions' own protocols. For TCRbeta analysis, collaborator samples were shipped as frozen whole blood, as isolated PBMCs, or as DNA extracted from either sample type. Ends trimmed: V by 4 bases, J by 8 bases; bases unmatched to a gene: 6. The CDR3 covers 16 residues, taking in both the cysteine and the phenylalanine. Solely the CDR3 DNA is kept, with 48 bases framed from the first base. The germline V gene (reference sequence) yields SGHKS for CDR1 and YYEKEE for CDR2. TCRbeta CDR3 regions were amplified from genomic DNA by means of the immunoSEQ Assay, a bias-controlled multiplex PCR. Processing in the source paper ran as follows. The number of nucleated cells in each sample was estimated from the amplification of reference gene primers within the assay. To quantify the absolute abundance of each unique TCRbeta CDR3 rearrangement, sequence reads were collapsed and filtered. For each sample, productive Simpson clonality was calculated as the square root of Simpson's diversity index over productive rearrangements. In TCRdb, the immuneACCESS table is reduced to in-frame sequences with V and J assigned. These tables do not hold every clone; where another copy was compared, an unresolved V gene accounts for under half, and the others remain unexplained. Clonal size and the V and J genes are those of that table, whereas D and trimming came from the DNA. The sample contains over 350,000 clones, 86% of them found a single time. The ten largest clones add up to almost 1.5% of the sample.

A note on this clone: The target of this receptor is not known. The input lacks base qualities; no much larger clone sits a single base away.

Beyond this particular receptor, the publication reports: The quantity of clinical and demographic metadata differed by source and by participant and was supplied without curation.

The receptor chain draws on TRBV5-5 and TRBJ2-1; 16 nucleotides in the junction match TRBD2. This clonotype was sampled from a woman in her twenties or thirties with active or convalescent COVID-19. The sample was peripheral blood. The CDR3 region: CASSKQGLAGGYEQFF. The nucleotide sequence reads TGTGCCAGCAGCAAACAGGGACTAGCGGGAGGGTATGAGCAGTTCTTC.